Presented here are 25 T cell receptor beta chains from one specimen sequenced in a study of T cell responses to AZD1222 COVID-19 vaccine. This table comes from immunoSEQ multiplex PCR, and its TCRdb copy is limited to in-frame clones, with some not included. The sample carries roughly 160,000 clones, 94% recorded once. This specimen was peripheral blood, taken on day 0 of AZD1222 vaccination. These receptors were taken from an adult in good health.

V and J are TRBV6-5 and TRBJ2-7; weak D call: TRBD1 (6 bases). Germline CDR1 MNHEY, CDR2 SVGAGI. V was clipped by 8 bases and J by 4 bases, with 12 bases between them. The CDR3 is 12 residues long. The CDR3 spells CASGTPVYEQYF. In DNA, the CDR3 is TGTGCCAGCGGGACACCAGTTTACGAGCAGTACTTC.

The chain recombines TRBV6-5 with TRBJ1-5, with D possibly TRBD1 on 6 matching bases. The germline V gene encodes CDR1 MNHEY and CDR2 SVGAGI. The CDR3 has 14 amino acids. Trimming removed 6 bases at V and 1 base at J, with 10 bases between. The CDR3, as DNA: TGTGCCAGCAGGGGACATCCAAGCAATCAGCCCCAGCATTTT. Amino acids: CASRGHPSNQPQHF.

A single count supports this clone. V is TRBV15 and J is TRBJ1-5, with a tentative D call TRBD1 (6 bases). The CDR3 extends over 15 amino acids. The germline V gene encodes CDR1 LNHNV and CDR2 YYDKDF (reference sequence). With 5 bases removed from V and 0 bases from J, the gap between germline ends came to 11 bases. CDR3 sequence reads: CATSGGQYSNQPQHF. In nucleotides, the CDR3 is TGTGCCACCAGCGGCGGACAGTATAGCAATCAGCCCCAGCATTTT.

V and J are TRBV4-1 and TRBJ1-2, with a possible D match to TRBD1 (5 bases). Trimming removed 0 bases from V and 4 bases from J, with 9 bases in between. The germline V gene encodes CDR1 MGHRA and CDR2 YSYEKL. This CDR3 has 14 residues. DNA of the CDR3: TGCGCCAGCAGCCAAGAAGGCAGGGTCTATGGCTACACCTTC. Residues: CASSQEGRVYGYTF.

The chain links TRBV28 to TRBJ1-1; D not resolved. Trimming removed 8 bases at V and 4 bases at J, with 11 bases between. This CDR3 has 12 amino acids. The germline CDR1 and CDR2 sequences are MDHEN and SYDVKM. The CDR3 protein is CASGSNPTEAFF. DNA for the CDR3: TGTGCCAGCGGGTCCAACCCCACTGAAGCTTTCTTT.

The chain carries TRBV28 and TRBJ1-1; D not certain. Germline CDR1 MDHEN, CDR2 SYDVKM. The CDR3 totals 11 residues. Trimming removed 5 bases from V and 6 bases from J, with 7 bases in between. The CDR3, as DNA: TGTGCCAGCAGTGCCGGGCCTGAAGCTTTCTTT. This translates into CASSAGPEAFF.

The chain employs TRBV5-5 and TRBJ2-7; no definite D call. The CDR3 length is 12 residues. The V end was cut by 7 bases, the J end by 4 bases, with 12 bases between. Germline CDR1 is SGHKS and CDR2 is YYEKEE (reference sequence). The CDR3 sequence: CASSTGFYEQYF. In DNA form, the CDR3 reads TGTGCCAGCTCCACGGGCTTTTACGAGCAGTACTTC. The entire variable domain, with the rest obtained from reference TRBV5-5 and TRBJ2-7, is as follows: DAGVTQSPTHLIKTRGQQVTLRCSPISGHKSVSWYQQVLGQGPQFIFQYYEKEERGRGNFPDRFSARQFPNYSSELNVNALLLGDSALYLCASSTGFYEQYFGPGTRLTVT.

The V and J genes are TRBV11-2 and TRBJ2-7; D gene unclear. This CDR3 spans 13 amino acids. V lost 4 bases and J 3 bases, leaving 10 bases between the germline ends. CDR1 is SGHAT and CDR2 is FQNNGV in the germline V gene. CDR3 sequence reads: CASSSQLHYEQYF. CDR3 nucleotide sequence: TGTGCCAGCAGCTCTCAGCTACACTACGAGCAGTACTTC.

The chain uses TRBV5-4 and TRBJ2-1, with unresolved D. The CDR3 sequence is 12 residues long. Germline lookup yields CDR1 SGHNT and CDR2 YYREEE (reference sequence). V dropped 5 bases and J dropped 10 bases, with 13 bases sitting between them. CDR3 nucleotides: TGTGCCAGCAGGGCTGTAGTATCCGAGCAGTTCTTC. This codes for CASRAVVSEQFF.

This clone was seen only once. This rearrangement joins TRBV6-5 to TRBJ2-3; possible D gene TRBD2, 5 bases. This CDR3 comprises 11 residues. From germline, CDR1 is MNHEY and CDR2 SVGAGI. V was clipped by 8 bases and J by 6 bases, with 9 bases between them. CDR3 protein: CASRWEDTQYF. DNA for the CDR3: TGTGCCAGCCGGTGGGAGGATACGCAGTATTTT.

This clone appeared a few times. This chain links TRBV6-1 with TRBJ1-5; TRBD1 matches 7 bases. Trimming took 2 bases from V and 4 from J; bases not matched to a gene: 5. This CDR3 contains 15 residues. Germline CDR1 MNHNS, CDR2 SASEGT. CDR3 sequence reads: CASSERGQRNQPQHF. As DNA, the CDR3 is TGTGCCAGCAGTGAAAGGGGACAGAGGAATCAGCCCCAGCATTTT.

The chain recombines TRBV6-6 with TRBJ2-1, with D perhaps matching TRBD2 (6 bases). The CDR3 consists of 14 residues. V was clipped by 2 bases and J by 8 bases, with 13 bases between them. From germline, CDR1 is MNHNY and CDR2 SVGAGI (reference sequence). The CDR3 reads CASSYVGRLDEQFF. The DNA of the CDR3 is TGTGCCAGCAGTTACGTAGGGAGGTTAGATGAGCAGTTCTTC.

V usage is TRBV3-1 (or the pseudogene TRBV3-2) and J usage is TRBJ1-4, with D maybe TRBD1 (6 bases). CDR1 LGHDT and CDR2 YNNKEL come from the germline V gene (reference sequence). CDR3 size: 15 residues. Trimming took 3 bases from V and 4 from J, leaving 12 bases between them. The CDR3 DNA reads as TGTGCCAGCAGCCAGGGGGGGGCTAATAATGAAAAACTGTTTTTT. Its protein product is CASSQGGANNEKLFF.

The gene calls are TRBV7-6 and TRBJ2-7, with 7 bases matching TRBD2. Germline trimming cut 5 bases from V and 2 bases from J; bases unmatched to any gene: 6. Germline V CDR1 and CDR2: SGHVS, FNYEAQ. The CDR3 runs to 14 residues. The CDR3 DNA reads TGTGCCAGCAGCCCCGGACTAGTAGCCTACGAGCAGTACTTC. The encoded protein is CASSPGLVAYEQYF.

The rearrangement links TRBV10-2 to TRBJ1-6; D might be TRBD1 (6 bases). The CDR3 runs to 14 residues. V shed 2 bases and J shed 5 bases, with 7 bases lying between them. Germline V CDR1 and CDR2: WSHSY, SAAADI. The CDR3 loop is CASSEGGHNSPLHF. The CDR3 bases are TGCGCCAGCAGTGAGGGGGGCCATAATTCACCCCTCCACTTT.

The J gene is TRBJ1-6, the V gene TRBV5-1; the D gene is possibly TRBD1 (6 bases). The V gene lost 1 base and the J gene lost 7 bases, with 9 bases spanning the gap. From germline, CDR1 is SGHRS and CDR2 YFSETQ. The CDR3 loop spans 14 amino acids. Written as DNA, the CDR3 is TGCGCCAGCAGCTTGACAGGGCCCAATTCACCCCTCCACTTT. It specifies CASSLTGPNSPLHF.

J is TRBJ1-2 and V is TRBV25-1; 9 bases match TRBD1. The CDR3 extends over 15 amino acids. The trim removed 5 bases at V and 3 bases at J, leaving 7 bases unmatched. CDR1 and CDR2 from the germline V gene are MGHDK and SYGVNS. The CDR3 sequence is CASSSRTGDDYGYTF. The CDR3, as DNA: TGTGCCAGCAGTTCCCGGACAGGGGATGACTATGGCTACACCTTC.

The gene calls are TRBV3-1 (or the pseudogene TRBV3-2) and TRBJ2-1; D is possibly TRBD2 (6 bases). V lost 1 base to trimming and J lost 8 bases, with 12 bases between them. The CDR3 is 14 residues long. Germline CDR1 reads LGHDT; CDR2 reads YNNKEL (reference sequence). CDR3 protein: CASSQGLGFDEQFF. The CDR3 coding sequence is TGTGCCAGCAGCCAAGGACTAGGGTTCGATGAGCAGTTCTTC.

The gene calls are TRBV15 and TRBJ2-5; D unresolved. Germline assignment: CDR1 LNHNV and CDR2 YYDKDF (reference sequence). This CDR3 has 14 amino acids. V dropped 4 bases and J dropped 2 bases, with 11 bases sitting between them. This CDR3 reads CATSKPRKQETQYF. The CDR3 DNA reads TGTGCCACCAGCAAGCCTAGGAAACAAGAGACCCAGTACTTC.

The chain uses TRBV10-2 and TRBJ2-7; no reliable D call. Germline values: CDR1 WSHSY, CDR2 SAAADI. The germline V and J ends were trimmed by 2 bases and 7 bases, with 12 bases remaining between them. The CDR3 loop spans 13 amino acids. CDR3 residues: CASSEGYTGEQYF. CDR3 nucleotides: TGCGCCAGCAGTGAGGGCTACACGGGTGAGCAGTACTTC.

The chain uses TRBV5-5 and TRBJ2-7, with D possibly TRBD1 on 6 matching bases. The length of the CDR3 is 16 residues. Germline CDR1 and CDR2: SGHKS and YYEKEE (reference sequence). Trimming took 4 bases from V and 4 from J, leaving 21 bases between them. The CDR3 loop is CASSPGAASSAYEQYF. The CDR3 DNA sequence: TGTGCCAGCAGCCCAGGGGCGGCCAGCTCAGCTTACGAGCAGTACTTC.

The chain uses TRBV5-1 and TRBJ1-2; 7 nucleotides align to TRBD1. V was pared by 4 bases and J by 6 bases, with 9 bases of the junction left unmatched. The CDR3 is 14 residues long. Germline V gives CDR1 SGHRS, CDR2 YFSETQ. This CDR3 reads CASSAGGQTDGYTF. The CDR3 region has the DNA TGCGCCAGCAGCGCGGGGGGACAGACGGATGGCTACACCTTC.

The chain couples TRBV27 to TRBJ2-3; 10 nucleotides match TRBD2. Trimming cost V 4 bases and J 1 base; bases outside gene matches: 5. This CDR3 contains 16 residues. Looked up from germline, CDR1 is MNHEY and CDR2 is SMNVEV (reference sequence). The CDR3 here is CASSSPGTSGTDTQYF. The CDR3 DNA follows: TGTGCCAGCAGTTCCCCCGGGACTAGCGGCACAGATACGCAGTATTTT.

The genes are TRBV6-2 or TRBV6-3 and TRBJ1-2, with D possibly being TRBD1 (6 bases). CDR1 is MNHEY, CDR2 SVGEGT, per germline. V lost 2 bases, J lost 3 bases, and 16 bases lay in between. The CDR3 covers 16 residues. The CDR3 is CASSYLDRVIHYGYTF. The DNA of the CDR3 is TGTGCCAGCAGTTACCTGGACAGAGTGATACACTATGGCTACACCTTC.

The V call is TRBV10-3, the J call TRBJ2-5; D is possibly TRBD1 (5 bases). Trimming left V 6 bases short and J 4 bases short, with 18 bases between. Germline CDR1 is ENHRY and CDR2 is SYGVKD. This CDR3 spans 15 amino acids. The CDR3: CAIRSADRKRETQYF. The CDR3 DNA reads TGTGCCATCAGATCGGCTGACAGAAAACGAGAGACCCAGTACTTC.